This TCR beta chain was captured in a study of neurological immune-mediated disorders. The CDR3 consists of 14 residues. Germline V gene data show CDR1 as KGHSH and CDR2 as LQKENI. V shed 2 bases and J shed 8 bases, with 15 bases lying between them. The time point was: technical triplicate 1. In this sample, this clonotype turned up many times. The cDNA was synthesized by 5'RACE incorporating 10-nucleotide random UMIs. TCRdb passed the 5' RACE reads through MiXCR, listing each CDR3 protein once. The sample holds some 38,000 distinct CDR3 sequences; 11% are singletons and the top ten take 3% to 4.5%. The sequence was obtained from a man aged 55 to 70 with HTLV-1-associated myelopathy (HAM/TSP). Sequencing was performed on PBMCs. V gene TRBV18 combines with J gene TRBJ1-2; possible D gene TRBD1, 5 bases. CDR3 loop: CASSPKTDSFGYTF. CDR3 DNA: TGTGCCAGCTCACCAAAAACCGACAGTTTCGGCTACACCTTC.